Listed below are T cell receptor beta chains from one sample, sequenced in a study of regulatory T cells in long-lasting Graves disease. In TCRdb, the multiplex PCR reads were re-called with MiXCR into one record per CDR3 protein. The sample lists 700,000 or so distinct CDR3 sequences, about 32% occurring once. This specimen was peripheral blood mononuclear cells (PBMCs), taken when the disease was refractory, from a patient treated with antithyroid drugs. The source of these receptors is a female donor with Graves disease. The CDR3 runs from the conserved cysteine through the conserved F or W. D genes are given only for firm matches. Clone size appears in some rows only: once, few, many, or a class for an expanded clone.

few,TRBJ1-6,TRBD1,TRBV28,CASSLFGTGSSPLHF,TGTGCCAGCAGTTTGTTTGGGACAGGGTCTTCACCCCTCCACTTT
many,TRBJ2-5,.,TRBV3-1,CASSQERNRGETQYF,TGTGCCAGCAGCCAAGAAAGGAACCGGGGAGAGACCCAGTACTTC
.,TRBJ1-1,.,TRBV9,CASSVGRTPRGTEAFF,TGTGCCAGCAGCGTAGGGAGGACCCCGAGAGGAACTGAAGCTTTCTTT
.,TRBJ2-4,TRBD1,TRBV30,CAWRDRGVNIQYF,TGTGCCTGGAGAGACAGGGGGGTAAACATTCAGTACTTC
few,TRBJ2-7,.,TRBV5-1,CASSFGRAPQAYEQYF,TGCGCCAGCAGCTTTGGCCGGGCCCCCCAAGCCTACGAGCAGTACTTC
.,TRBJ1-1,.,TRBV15,CATSHGPANTEAFF,TGTGCCACCAGCCACGGGCCAGCGAACACTGAAGCTTTCTTT
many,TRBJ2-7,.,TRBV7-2,CASSPSTSRVYEQYF,TGTGCCAGCAGCCCGTCTACTAGCAGAGTCTACGAGCAGTACTTC
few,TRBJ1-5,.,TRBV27,CASSSYSSGQPQHF,TGTGCCAGCAGTTCTTACAGCTCCGGTCAGCCCCAGCATTTT
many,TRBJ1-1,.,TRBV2,CASSVQVSNTEAFF,TGTGCCAGCAGTGTTCAGGTGTCGAACACTGAAGCTTTCTTT
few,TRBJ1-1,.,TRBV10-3,CAISGGAEAFF,TGTGCCATCAGTGGAGGGGCTGAAGCTTTCTTT
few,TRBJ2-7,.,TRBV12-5,CASGLVGEQYF,TGTGCTAGTGGTTTGGTAGGCGAGCAGTACTTC
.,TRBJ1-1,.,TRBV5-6,CASSFMVRTRNTEAFF,TGTGCCAGCAGCTTCATGGTAAGGACCCGTAACACTGAAGCTTTCTTT
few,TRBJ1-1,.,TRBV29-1,CSVEDWAYTEAFF,TGCAGCGTTGAAGATTGGGCCTACACTGAAGCTTTCTTT
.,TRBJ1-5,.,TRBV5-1,CASSLGPRRGGNQPQHF,TGCGCCAGCAGCTTGGGCCCCCGGCGGGGTGGCAATCAGCCCCAGCATTTT
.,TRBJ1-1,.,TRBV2,CAGSYAGAGTEAFF,TGTGCCGGCAGTTACGCGGGGGCCGGCACTGAAGCTTTCTTT
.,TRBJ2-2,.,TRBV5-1,CASSLWVGQRMFF,TGCGCCAGCAGCTTGTGGGTCGGACAGAGAATGTTTTTT
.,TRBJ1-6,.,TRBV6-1,CASRRVVNSPLHF,TGTGCCAGCCGCCGGGTCGTGAATTCACCCCTCCACTTT
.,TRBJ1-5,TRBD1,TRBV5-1,CASSPDGTVQPQHF,TGCGCCAGCAGCCCTGATGGGACAGTACAGCCCCAGCATTTT
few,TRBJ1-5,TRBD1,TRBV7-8,CASSLTTGEGYQPQHF,TGTGCCAGCAGCCTAACTACAGGGGAGGGTTATCAGCCCCAGCATTTT
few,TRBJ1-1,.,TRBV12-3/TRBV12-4,CASRRLGTEAFF,TGTGCCAGCAGACGCTTGGGAACTGAAGCTTTCTTT
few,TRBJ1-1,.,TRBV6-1,CASNVGYTEAFF,TGTGCCAGCAACGTTGGTTACACTGAAGCTTTCTTT
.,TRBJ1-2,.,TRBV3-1,CASSQTGSNGYTF,TGTGCCAGCAGCCAGACGGGGAGTAATGGCTACACCTTC
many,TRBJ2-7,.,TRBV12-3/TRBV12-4,CASSLQQGFPYEQYF,TGTGCCAGCAGTTTACAACAGGGATTTCCCTACGAGCAGTACTTC
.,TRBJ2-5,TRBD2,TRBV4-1,CASSPLLAGGPSETQYF,TGCGCCAGCAGCCCACTACTAGCGGGAGGGCCCTCGGAGACCCAGTACTTC
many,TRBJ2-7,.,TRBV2,CASSEPGSYEQYF,TGTGCCAGCAGTGAACCAGGATCCTACGAGCAGTACTTC
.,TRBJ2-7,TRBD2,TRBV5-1,CASSSTTSGPYEQYF,TGCGCCAGCAGCTCCACGACTAGCGGACCCTACGAGCAGTACTTC
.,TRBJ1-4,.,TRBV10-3,CAISEGQEKLFF,TGTGCCATCAGTGAGGGGCAAGAAAAACTGTTTTTT
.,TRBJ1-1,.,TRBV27,CASSLGHGSEAFF,TGTGCCAGCAGTTTGGGACACGGGAGTGAAGCTTTCTTT
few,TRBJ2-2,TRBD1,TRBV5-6,CASSLVGTGDYTGELFF,TGTGCCAGCAGCTTGGTAGGGACAGGGGACTACACCGGGGAGCTGTTTTTT
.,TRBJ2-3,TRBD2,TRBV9,CASSVEGGASDTQYF,TGTGCCAGCAGCGTGGAGGGAGGGGCCTCGGATACGCAGTATTTT
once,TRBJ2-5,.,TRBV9,CASSVSGEETQYF,TGTGCCAGCAGCGTTTCAGGGGAAGAGACCCAGTACTTC
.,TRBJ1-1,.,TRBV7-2,CATRGAVEAFF,TGTGCCACCCGGGGGGCAGTTGAAGCTTTCTTT
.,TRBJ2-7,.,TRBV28,CASSSRDSPEQYF,TGCGCCAGCAGCAGCCGGGACTCCCCGGAGCAGTACTTC
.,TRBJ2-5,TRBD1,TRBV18,CASSPPQGTGGQETQYF,TGTGCCAGCTCACCGCCACAAGGGACAGGGGGCCAAGAGACCCAGTACTTC
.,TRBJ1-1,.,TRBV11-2,CASSPAADTEAFF,TGTGCCAGCAGCCCAGCTGCGGACACTGAAGCTTTCTTT
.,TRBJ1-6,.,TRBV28,CASSLRRRRNSPLHF,TGTGCCAGCAGTTTGCGGAGGCGGCGGAATTCACCCCTCCACTTT
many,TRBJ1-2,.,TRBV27,CASRRRQADNYGYTF,TGTGCCAGCAGGCGTAGACAAGCCGATAACTATGGCTACACCTTC
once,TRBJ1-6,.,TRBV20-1,CSASDGASGVNSPLHF,TGCAGTGCTAGTGATGGGGCGTCAGGGGTTAATTCACCCCTCCACTTT
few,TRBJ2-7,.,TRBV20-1,CSAPQGGLGGLREQYF,TGCAGTGCACCTCAAGGGGGTTTGGGGGGGCTCCGCGAGCAGTACTTC
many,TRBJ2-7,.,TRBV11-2,CASSSLGQYF,TGTGCCAGCAGCTCCCTTGGGCAGTACTTC
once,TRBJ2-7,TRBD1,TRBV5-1,CASSLLRDSWAEQYF,TGCGCCAGCAGCCTCCTCCGGGACAGTTGGGCCGAGCAGTACTTC
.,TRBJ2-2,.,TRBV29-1,CSVNTGTGELFF,TGCAGCGTTAATACAGGGACCGGGGAGCTGTTTTTT
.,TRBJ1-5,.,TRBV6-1,CASSALSDQPQHF,TGTGCCAGCAGTGCCCTAAGTGATCAGCCCCAGCATTTT
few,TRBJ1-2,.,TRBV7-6,CASSLTQGPNYGYTF,TGTGCCAGCAGCTTAACGCAGGGGCCTAACTATGGCTACACCTTC
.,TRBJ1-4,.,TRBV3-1,CASSQGQVPNEKLFF,TGTGCCAGCAGCCAAGGACAGGTACCTAATGAAAAACTGTTTTTT
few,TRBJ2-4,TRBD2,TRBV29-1,CSVVKGRATKNIQYF,TGCAGCGTTGTGAAAGGGAGGGCAACCAAAAACATTCAGTACTTC
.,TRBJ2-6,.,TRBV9,CANSRTKRSGANVLTF,TGTGCCAATTCCCGGACAAAGCGCTCCGGGGCCAACGTCCTGACTTTC
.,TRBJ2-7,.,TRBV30,CAWSVQVWEQYF,TGTGCCTGGAGTGTTCAAGTTTGGGAGCAGTACTTC
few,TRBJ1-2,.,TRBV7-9,CASSSSLFVDYGYTF,TGTGCCAGCAGCTCCTCCTTATTCGTGGACTATGGCTACACCTTC
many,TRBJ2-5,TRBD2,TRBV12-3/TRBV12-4,CASSLGGSSQETQYF,TGTGCCAGCAGTTTAGGCGGGAGCTCCCAAGAGACCCAGTACTTC
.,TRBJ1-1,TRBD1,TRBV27,CASNLTPRDRGGTEAFF,TGTGCCAGCAACCTAACTCCTCGGGACAGGGGGGGCACTGAAGCTTTCTTT
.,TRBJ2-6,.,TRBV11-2,CASSHQTGANVLTF,TGTGCCAGCAGTCACCAAACTGGGGCCAACGTCCTGACTTTC
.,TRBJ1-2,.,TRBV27,CASSLSMGPSYGYTF,TGTGCCAGCAGTTTATCGATGGGACCCTCCTATGGCTACACCTTC
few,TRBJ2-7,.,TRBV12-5,CASGLVLAQSSYEQYF,TGTGCTAGTGGTTTGGTTTTGGCGCAGAGCTCCTACGAGCAGTACTTC
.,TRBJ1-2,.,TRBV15,CATSRGEGHGYTF,TGTGCCACCAGCAGAGGGGAGGGGCATGGCTACACCTTC